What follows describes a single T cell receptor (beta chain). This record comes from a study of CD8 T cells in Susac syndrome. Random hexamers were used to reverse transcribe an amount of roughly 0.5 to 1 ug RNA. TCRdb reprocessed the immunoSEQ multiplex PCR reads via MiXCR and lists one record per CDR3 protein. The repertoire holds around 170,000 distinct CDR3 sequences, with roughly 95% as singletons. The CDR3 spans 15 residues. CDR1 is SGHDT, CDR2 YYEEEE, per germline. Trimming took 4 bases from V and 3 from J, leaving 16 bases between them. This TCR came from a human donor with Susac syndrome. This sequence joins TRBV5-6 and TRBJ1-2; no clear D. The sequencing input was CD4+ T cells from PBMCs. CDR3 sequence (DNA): TGTGCCAGCAGCCCGGAATTCAGGCAGGACTATGGCTACACCTTC. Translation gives CASSPEFRQDYGYTF. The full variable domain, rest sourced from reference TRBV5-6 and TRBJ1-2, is DAGVTQSPTHLIKTRGQQVTLRCSPKSGHDTVSWYQQALGQGPQFIFQYYEEEERQRGNFPDRFSGHQFPNYSSELNVNALLLGDSALYLCASSPEFRQDYGYTFGSGTRLTVV.